Sequencing of this TCR beta chain was carried out in a study of cytomegalovirus exposure and HLA in healthy donors. Study-wide findings and caveats: TCR beta chain V- and J-gene trimming was linked, in a later analysis, to a missense variant in DCLRE1C. A cluster of highly shared sequence variants was likely a sequencing artifact. Confirmation in vitro established that a few CMV-associated chains were specific for CMV antigens.

A note on this clone: Antigen specificity is unknown.

Germline V gene sequence: CDR1 GTSNPN, CDR2 SVGIG (reference sequence). V was clipped by 0 bases and J by 6 bases, with 12 bases between them. This CDR3 comprises 14 residues. PCR used 60 Vbeta primers and 13 Jbeta primers. The assay was immunoSEQ multiplex PCR, and TCRdb's table has in-frame clones only and misses some. This table has 180,000 or so clones, around 74% appearing once. Sequencing was carried out using PBMCs. This sequence originates from a male donor in good health and CMV-seronegative. This chain joins TRBV30 and TRBJ1-5; no reliable D call. The CDR3 nucleotides read TGTGCCTGGAGTGTAGCAGGCGCTCGTCAGCCCCAGCATTTT. It specifies CAWSVAGARQPQHF.